One sample yielded the 24 T cell receptor beta chains listed below, sequenced in a study of cytomegalovirus exposure and HLA in healthy donors. Both 60 Vbeta primers and 13 Jbeta primers went into the PCR. Profiled with immunoSEQ multiplex PCR; TCRdb holds only in-frame clones, not every one. The profile shows about 93,000 clones, approximately 60% of them singletons. The specimen sequenced was PBMCs. All receptors come from a boy between 5 and 17 years old in good health and CMV-seropositive.

This chain connects TRBV6-4 to TRBJ1-1; TRBD1 matches 8 bases. Germline V gene lookup returns CDR1 MRHNA and CDR2 SNTAGT. Losses at the gene ends were 3 bases for V and 6 bases for J; bases not matched to a gene: 15. The CDR3 totals 17 residues. In DNA form, the CDR3 reads TGTGCCAGCAGTGAGGTGACAGGGGACGCCTATGAAGCTGAAGCTTTCTTT. Translated: CASSEVTGDAYEAEAFF.

The chain combines TRBV5-5 with TRBJ1-2; D gene unclear. This CDR3 is built from 13 residues. CDR1 and CDR2 (germline): SGHKS, YYEKEE (reference sequence). Between the trimmed V and J ends, which lost 4 bases and 2 bases, there was a span of 9 bases. The DNA for the CDR3 is TGTGCCAGCAGCCCTACAGAAAACTATGGCTACACCTTC. It is translated as CASSPTENYGYTF.

V and J are TRBV2 and TRBJ2-1; D might be TRBD2 (6 bases). V was shortened by 7 bases and J by 10 bases, with 29 bases between the two germline ends. Germline CDR1 is SNHLY and CDR2 is FYNNEI. This CDR3 region has 17 residues. CDR3 residues: CASMPPWAGFPDKEQFF. CDR3 in DNA: TGTGCCAGCATGCCGCCCTGGGCGGGGTTTCCAGATAAGGAGCAGTTCTTC.

The rearrangement links TRBV4-3 to TRBJ1-5, with unresolved D. From germline, CDR1 is LGHNA and CDR2 YSLEER. The CDR3 extends over 15 amino acids. Trimming took off 0 bases at V and 1 base at J, with 7 bases between the two ends. This CDR3 reads CASSQDRGSNQPQHF. Written as DNA, the CDR3 is TGCGCCAGCAGCCAAGATCGGGGAAGCAATCAGCCCCAGCATTTT.

The J gene is TRBJ2-7, the V gene TRBV6-5; 9 bases fit TRBD1. With V trimmed by 0 bases and J by 6 bases, 9 bases remained unmatched. Germline V CDR1 and CDR2: MNHEY, SVGAGI. The CDR3 loop spans 16 amino acids. The CDR3 protein is CASSYSPGQGSREQYF. The CDR3 DNA sequence: TGTGCCAGCAGTTACTCCCCGGGACAGGGTTCACGCGAGCAGTACTTC.

This clone rates as hyperexpanded. This CDR3 is also generated by other DNA sequences in the sample. The chain joins TRBV19 to TRBJ1-2; D may be TRBD1 (5 bases). The CDR3 consists of 13 residues. The germline V and J ends were trimmed by 4 bases and 4 bases, with 10 bases remaining between them. Germline CDR1 is LNHDA and CDR2 is SQIVND (reference sequence). Here the CDR3 DNA reads TGTGCCAGTAGTACGGCGACAGTCTATGGCTACACCTTC. It yields the protein CASSTATVYGYTF.

The rearrangement uses TRBV4-1 and TRBJ2-3; D remains unclear. V was pared by 0 bases and J by 3 bases, with 13 bases between. CDR3 length: 16 amino acids. Looked up from germline, CDR1 is MGHRA and CDR2 is YSYEKL. CDR3 DNA sequence: TGCGCCAGCAGCCAAGATGGCCGGGTCCAAACAGATACGCAGTATTTT. Amino acid sequence: CASSQDGRVQTDTQYF.

The chain combines TRBV19 with TRBJ1-1; D possibly corresponds to TRBD1 (5 bases). Between the trimmed V and J ends, which lost 3 bases and 5 bases, there was a span of 19 bases. The CDR3 is 16 amino acids. CDR1 and CDR2 from the germline V gene are LNHDA and SQIVND (reference sequence). CDR3 amino acids: CASSIPGHGEKTEAFF. The CDR3 bases are TGTGCCAGTAGTATTCCAGGGCATGGGGAAAAGACTGAAGCTTTCTTT.

V and J are TRBV27 and TRBJ2-7, with D hard to call. The CDR3 spans 12 residues. Germline loops: CDR1 MNHEY, CDR2 SMNVEV (reference sequence). V was pared by 8 bases and J by 3 bases, with 11 bases between. The CDR3 DNA follows: TGTGCCAGCGGGCTCAACGGCTACGAGCAGTACTTC. Encoded protein: CASGLNGYEQYF.

This clone has more than one count but fewer than ten. The rearrangement joins TRBV4-3 to TRBJ2-7; TRBD1 aligns across 7 bases. The ends lost 0 bases at V and 2 bases at J; junction bases unmatched: 1. The CDR3 spans 14 residues. Germline CDR1 reads LGHNA; CDR2 reads YSLEER. The CDR3 sequence: CASSQDRGPYEQYF. The CDR3 nucleotides are TGCGCCAGCAGCCAAGATAGGGGGCCCTACGAGCAGTACTTC.

Concerning this clone itself: The same CDR3 is also encoded by other DNA sequences in this sample. V usage is TRBV5-1 and J usage is TRBJ2-3; 9 bases fit TRBD2. The CDR3 sequence is 13 residues long. V trimming: 6 bases; J trimming: 5 bases; junction bases outside the gene matches: 4. Germline V lookup: CDR1 SGHRS, CDR2 YFSETQ. The CDR3 DNA is TGCGCCAGCAAATTAGCGGGGGAAGATACGCAGTATTTT. Translating gives CASKLAGEDTQYF.

Comments on this clone: The junction and the germline gene differ at one end; a read error may be behind it. The rearrangement joins TRBV7-9 to TRBJ1-1, with 8 nucleotides matching TRBD1. CDR1 SEHNR and CDR2 FQNEAQ come from the germline V gene (reference sequence). The CDR3 is 12 amino acids. The DNA of the CDR3 is TGTTCCAGCAGCTTCGGACAGGGCGAAGCTTTCTTT. This translates into CSSSFGQGEAFF. Together with reference TRBV7-9 and TRBJ1-1, the CDR3 gives the full variable domain: DTGVSQNPRHKITKRGQNVTFRCDPISEHNRLYWYRQTLGQGPEFLTYFQNEAQLEKSRLLSDRFSAERPKGSFSTLEIQRTEQGDSAMYLCSSSFGQGEAFFGQGTRLTVV.

This clone occurred a few times. This sequence joins TRBV2 and TRBJ1-4; the match to TRBD1 covers 8 bases. Unmatched junction bases numbered 5, after V lost 7 bases and J lost 7 bases. This CDR3 spans 13 amino acids. The germline V gene encodes CDR1 SNHLY and CDR2 FYNNEI. Written as DNA, the CDR3 is TGTGCCAGCATATACGGGACAGGTGAAAAACTGTTTTTT. Translated: CASIYGTGEKLFF.

CDR3 in DNA: TGCAGCGTTGGCAGGGAAGAAGCTTTCTTT. Translation: CSVGREEAFF. The chain couples TRBV29-1 to TRBJ1-1; D is perhaps TRBD1 (5 bases). The V end was cut by 4 bases, the J end by 8 bases, with 8 bases between. The CDR3 is made up of 10 amino acids. Germline V gene sequence: CDR1 SQVTM, CDR2 ANQGSEA.

This clone was counted between two and nine times. This chain uses TRBV2 with TRBJ1-6, with 9 bases fitting TRBD1. CDR1 SNHLY and CDR2 FYNNEI come from the germline V gene. The CDR3 extends over 16 amino acids. Losses at the gene ends were 6 bases for V and 5 bases for J; bases not matched to a gene: 8. The CDR3 DNA sequence: TGTGCCAGCAGACCGGACAGGGGAATCGATAATTCACCCCTCCACTTT. Protein sequence: CASRPDRGIDNSPLHF.

The chain uses TRBV9 and TRBJ1-2, with unresolved D. Looked up from germline, CDR1 is SGDLS and CDR2 is YYNGEE. CDR3 length equals 16 residues. Trimming took 3 bases from V and 4 from J, leaving 19 bases between them. DNA for the CDR3: TGTGCCAGCAGCGCCCCCAAGAACAGTGAAATCTATGGCTACACCTTC. Amino acids: CASSAPKNSEIYGYTF.

The rearrangement joins TRBV5-4 to TRBJ2-3; 10 nucleotides match TRBD2. The CDR3 has 17 amino acids. After removal of 4 bases from V and 2 bases from J, the junction contained 10 bases not matched to a gene. Germline V gene data show CDR1 as SGHNT and CDR2 as YYREEE (reference sequence). The CDR3 loop is CASSRDWTSGPTDTQYF. Here the CDR3 DNA reads TGTGCCAGCAGCCGGGACTGGACTAGCGGACCCACAGATACGCAGTATTTT.

As for this clone: The same CDR3 can be traced to other DNA sequences in this sample. This chain uses TRBV5-6 with TRBJ2-7; maybe TRBD2 (5 bases). Germline values: CDR1 SGHDT, CDR2 YYEEEE. The CDR3 is 11 amino acids. V dropped 0 bases and J dropped 7 bases, with 5 bases sitting between them. The CDR3 DNA sequence: TGTGCCAGCAGCTTGGGAGGGGAGCAGTACTTC. It translates to CASSLGGEQYF. Using reference TRBV5-6 and TRBJ2-7 for the parts outside the CDR3, the full variable domain is DAGVTQSPTHLIKTRGQQVTLRCSPKSGHDTVSWYQQALGQGPQFIFQYYEEEERQRGNFPDRFSGHQFPNYSSELNVNALLLGDSALYLCASSLGGEQYFGPGTRLTVT.

The rearrangement links TRBV30 to TRBJ1-3, with D possibly TRBD1 on 6 matching bases. Per the germline V gene, CDR1 is GTSNPN and CDR2 is SVGIG (reference sequence). V dropped 2 bases and J dropped 0 bases, with 14 bases sitting between them. CDR3 length equals 16 residues. CDR3 coding DNA: TGTGCCTGGAGTCCCCCGGACAGATACTCTGGAAACACCATATATTTT. Translating it yields CAWSPPDRYSGNTIYF.

This clone was recorded a few times. The rearrangement links TRBV28 to TRBJ2-1, with D tentatively TRBD2 (5 bases). Trimming cost V 2 bases and J 8 bases, with 16 bases left between them. CDR3 size: 15 residues. Germline-derived CDR1 and CDR2 are MDHEN and SYDVKM. CDR3 sequence: CASSLNRLAVHEQFF. In DNA, the CDR3 is TGTGCCAGCAGTTTAAATCGGCTAGCAGTCCATGAGCAGTTCTTC.

This clone was counted a few times. The rearrangement joins TRBV7-3 to TRBJ2-5, with a weak D call TRBD1 (5 bases). Germline V lookup: CDR1 SGHTA, CDR2 FQGTGA. Trimming pared 3 bases from V and 4 bases from J, leaving 15 bases between. The CDR3 is made up of 15 amino acids. The DNA of the CDR3 is TGTGCCAGCAGCTTTGGCGCAGGGAAGGTAGAGACCCAGTACTTC. Translated: CASSFGAGKVETQYF.

The rearrangement joins TRBV29-1 to TRBJ1-1, with 10 bases matching TRBD1. Germline V lookup: CDR1 SQVTM, CDR2 ANQGSEA. The CDR3 is 16 amino acids. Trimming cost V 5 bases and J 0 bases; bases outside gene matches: 9. The CDR3 protein is CSVHRDRGGMNTEAFF. For the CDR3, the DNA is TGCAGCGTTCACCGGGACAGGGGCGGAATGAACACTGAAGCTTTCTTT.

This chain joins TRBV2 and TRBJ1-1; the D is unclear. The length of the CDR3 is 13 residues. Germline assignment: CDR1 SNHLY and CDR2 FYNNEI. The germline V and J ends were trimmed by 0 bases and 5 bases, with 7 bases remaining between them. The CDR3 DNA reads TGTGCCAGCAGTGAAGCAAGAGGTACTGAAGCTTTCTTT. This codes for CASSEARGTEAFF.

The CDR3 here is CASSRSGGPQHF. The DNA for the CDR3 is TGTGCCAGTAGTCGGTCGGGTGGGCCCCAGCATTTT. The gene calls are TRBV19 and TRBJ1-5; D gene uncertain. Germline V lookup: CDR1 LNHDA, CDR2 SQIVND (reference sequence). Trimming took off 5 bases at V and 9 bases at J, with 11 bases between the two ends. This CDR3 region has 12 residues. Full variable domain (rest looked up from reference TRBV19 and TRBJ1-5): DGGITQSPKYLFRKEGQNVTLSCEQNLNHDAMYWYRQDPGQGLRLIYYSQIVNDFQKGDIAEGYSVSREKKESFPLTVTSAQKNPTAFYLCASSRSGGPQHFGDGTRLSIL.